This passage covers 13 T cell receptor beta chains from one sample sequenced in a study of cytomegalovirus exposure and HLA in healthy donors. It was with 60 Vbeta and 13 Jbeta primers that the PCR ran. TCRdb's table, derived via immunoSEQ multiplex PCR, lists solely in-frame clones and lacks some. The sample has 160,000 or so clones, 84% seen once. The sample was PBMCs. These receptors came from a man over 45 in good health and CMV-seropositive.

The chain carries TRBV7-9 and TRBJ2-1; maybe TRBD2 (5 bases). The germline V gene has CDR1 SEHNR and CDR2 FQNEAQ (reference sequence). Trimming pared 3 bases from V and 2 bases from J, leaving 8 bases between. This CDR3 has 14 residues. This chain's CDR3 is CASSFSGTYNEQFF. The CDR3 DNA reads TGTGCCAGCAGCTTTTCCGGGACCTACAATGAGCAGTTCTTC. The full variable domain, in which reference TRBV7-9 and TRBJ2-1 provide the parts outside the CDR3, is DTGVSQNPRHKITKRGQNVTFRCDPISEHNRLYWYRQTLGQGPEFLTYFQNEAQLEKSRLLSDRFSAERPKGSFSTLEIQRTEQGDSAMYLCASSFSGTYNEQFFGPGTRLTVL.

This sequence joins TRBV10-1 and TRBJ2-2; D is unclear. V lost 4 bases, J lost 7 bases, and 7 bases lay in between. The germline V gene has CDR1 WNHNN and CDR2 SYGVQD (reference sequence). The CDR3 spans 12 residues. CDR3 protein: CASSGVGGELFF. The CDR3 DNA follows: TGCGCCAGCAGTGGCGTTGGCGGGGAGCTGTTTTTT.

In this sample, this clone turned up once. The rearrangement links TRBV5-6 to TRBJ1-4; the D gene is possibly TRBD1 (6 bases). V lost 3 bases to trimming and J lost 3 bases, with 12 bases between them. In germline, CDR1 is SGHDT, CDR2 YYEEEE. CDR3 size: 15 residues. CDR3 protein: CASSSSRGPNEKLFF. CDR3 coding DNA: TGTGCCAGCAGCTCGAGCAGGGGTCCTAATGAAAAACTGTTTTTT. Full variable domain (outside the CDR3, taken from reference TRBV5-6 and TRBJ1-4): DAGVTQSPTHLIKTRGQQVTLRCSPKSGHDTVSWYQQALGQGPQFIFQYYEEEERQRGNFPDRFSGHQFPNYSSELNVNALLLGDSALYLCASSSSRGPNEKLFFGSGTQLSVL.

The chain employs TRBV27 and TRBJ1-5, with TRBD1 matching over 7 bases. This CDR3 is built from 15 residues. V lost 6 bases and J lost 1; bases outside the gene matches: 6. Germline V lookup: CDR1 MNHEY, CDR2 SMNVEV (reference sequence). The CDR3, as DNA: TGTGCCAGCAGCTTCGGGACAGCGAGCAATCAGCCCCAGCATTTT. Translated: CASSFGTASNQPQHF.

The chain joins TRBV6-6 to TRBJ1-2; 7 bases map to TRBD1. The V gene end was trimmed by 0 bases and the J gene end by 4 bases; junction bases not matched to a gene: 5. CDR1 MNHNY and CDR2 SVGAGI come from the germline V gene (reference sequence). CDR3 size: 15 residues. The CDR3, as DNA: TGTGCCAGCAGTTACTCGAGAGGGGACAGCTATGGCTACACCTTC. This gives the protein CASSYSRGDSYGYTF.

The chain joins TRBV29-1 to TRBJ1-5; D is undetermined. Trimming took 3 bases from V and 15 from J, leaving 21 bases between them. This CDR3 is built from 13 residues. Germline loops: CDR1 SQVTM, CDR2 ANQGSEA. The CDR3 reads CSVDGGLGNPRHF. For the CDR3, the DNA is TGCAGCGTTGACGGAGGCCTTGGAAACCCCAGGCATTTT.

The DNA of the CDR3 is TGTGCCAGCAGCCGGACAGGTTCTAGGGCCAACGTCCTGACTTTC. Translated: CASSRTGSRANVLTF. The rearrangement joins TRBV14 to TRBJ2-6; 7 nucleotides agree with TRBD1. The V gene's germline CDR1 is SGHDN and CDR2 FVKESK. Trimming took 4 bases from V and 5 from J; bases not matched to a gene: 5. The CDR3 has 15 residues.

The rearrangement joins TRBV7-3 to TRBJ2-2; D possibly corresponds to TRBD2 (5 bases). The ends were cut back, 2 bases at V and 4 bases at J, with 11 bases in the middle. CDR1 and CDR2 from the germline V gene are SGHTA and FQGTGA. The CDR3 contains 15 residues. The CDR3 loop reads CASSLVGGRTGELFF. In DNA form, the CDR3 reads TGTGCCAGCAGCTTAGTAGGCGGGCGCACCGGGGAGCTGTTTTTT. The full variable domain, with the rest looked up from reference TRBV7-3 and TRBJ2-2, is GAGVSQTPSNKVTEKGKYVELRCDPISGHTALYWYRQSLGQGPEFLIYFQGTGAADDSGLPNDRFFAVRPEGSVSTLKIQRTERGDSAVYLCASSLVGGRTGELFFGEGSRLTVL.

The V and J genes are TRBV7-9 and TRBJ2-7; 8 positions agree with TRBD2. Germline V gene data show CDR1 as SEHNR and CDR2 as FQNEAQ (reference sequence). V was pared by 4 bases and J by 3 bases, with 2 bases of the junction left unmatched. The CDR3 runs to 13 residues. CDR3 nucleotide sequence: TGTGCCAGCAGCTGGGGACTAGGCTACGAGCAGTACTTC. It specifies CASSWGLGYEQYF.

The rearrangement joins TRBV7-3 to TRBJ2-2, with D possibly being TRBD1 (6 bases). CDR3 size: 15 residues. Germline lookup yields CDR1 SGHTA and CDR2 FQGTGA. Trimming stripped 3 bases from V and 4 bases from J, with 12 bases between. CDR3 coding DNA: TGTGCCAGCAGCTTGTGGGGGCCAGGCACCGGGGAGCTGTTTTTT. Protein: CASSLWGPGTGELFF.

The rearrangement joins TRBV29-1 to TRBJ2-2, with 7 bases identical to TRBD1. This CDR3 region has 14 residues. The junction had 12 bases not matched to a gene; V was cut back by 7 bases and J by 7 bases. Germline V gene lookup returns CDR1 SQVTM and CDR2 ANQGSEA. CDR3 in DNA: TGCAGCGGGAGCCTCACAGGGGACGGCGGGGAGCTGTTTTTT. Protein: CSGSLTGDGGELFF.

The CDR3 is CASSPRDRSYEQYF. The DNA of the CDR3 is TGTGCCAGCAGCCCGAGGGACAGATCCTACGAGCAGTACTTC. The chain links TRBV7-8 to TRBJ2-7; TRBD1 aligns across 7 bases. The junction had 5 bases not matched to a gene; V was cut back by 5 bases and J by 1 base. Germline CDR1 and CDR2: SGHVS and FQNEAQ. CDR3 length: 14 amino acids. Full variable domain (missing parts from reference TRBV7-8 and TRBJ2-7): GAGVSQSPRYKVAKRGQDVALRCDPISGHVSLFWYQQALGQGPEFLTYFQNEAQLDKSGLPSDRFFAERPEGSVSTLKIQRTQQEDSAVYLCASSPRDRSYEQYFGPGTRLTVT.

This clone was detected once. The chain carries TRBV9 and TRBJ2-1; TRBD2 might be the D (5 bases). The V gene lost 3 bases and the J gene lost 9 bases, with 16 bases spanning the gap. Looked up from germline, CDR1 is SGDLS and CDR2 is YYNGEE. The CDR3 totals 14 residues. The CDR3 DNA is TGTGCCAGCAGCGAGGACCTTCTAGCTAGTGAGCAGTTCTTC. Amino acids: CASSEDLLASEQFF.